These 20 T cell receptor beta chains share one sample of origin, sequenced in a study of T-cell memory formation after mild COVID-19. TCRdb reprocessed the 5' RACE reads with MiXCR, giving one entry per CDR3 protein. The profile covers approximately 350,000 distinct CDR3 sequences, with 25% to 30% appearing a single time and roughly 13% taken by the ten largest. The material sequenced was PBMCs or a T cell subset sorted from them (not recorded which). All receptors derive from an adult woman who had mild COVID-19 (a few samples of this study predate the infection). Cell type and time point are not known.

This chain links TRBV6-5 with TRBJ2-2; D gene unclear. The V gene's germline CDR1 is MNHEY and CDR2 SVGAGI. The CDR3 is 13 amino acids. V lost 2 bases, J lost 4 bases, and 5 bases lay in between. The CDR3 nucleotides are TGTGCCAGCAGTTACGCTAGCACCGGGGAGCTGTTTTTT. This encodes CASSYASTGELFF.

This sequence joins TRBV12-3 or TRBV12-4 and TRBJ1-2; D is possibly TRBD1 (6 bases). V lost 6 bases, J lost 0 bases, and 17 bases lay in between. CDR3 size: 16 residues. CDR3 residues: CASSLGGGRTNYGYTF. The DNA for the CDR3 is TGTGCCAGCAGCCTAGGGGGGGGCCGAACTAACTATGGCTACACCTTC.

The V call is TRBV29-1, the J call TRBJ1-2; 11 bases map to TRBD1. Germline V gives CDR1 SQVTM, CDR2 ANQGSEA. The CDR3 runs to 13 residues. Germline trimming cut 6 bases from V and 5 bases from J; bases unmatched to any gene: 5. The CDR3 bases are TGCAGCGTGGGACAGGGGGGGATGTATGGCTACACCTTC. It codes for CSVGQGGMYGYTF.

This clonotype was seen a handful of times. The CDR3 nucleotides are TGTGCCAGCAGCGTGCAGGGCGGGGGAGGAGATACGCAGTATTTT. Amino acids: CASSVQGGGGDTQYF. J is TRBJ2-3 and V is TRBV9; 7 bases are a match to TRBD2. The V segment lost 2 bases and the J segment 5 bases; nucleotides outside the gene matches: 8. From germline, CDR1 is SGDLS and CDR2 YYNGEE. This CDR3 contains 15 residues.

This clonotype was found a few times. The chain employs TRBV7-2 and TRBJ2-3; TRBD1 might be the D (7 bases). The V end was cut by 4 bases, the J end by 3 bases, with 20 bases between. The CDR3 loop spans 17 amino acids. The germline V gene has CDR1 SGHTA and CDR2 FQGNSA. The chain's CDR3 is CASSSIRGTAETDTQYF. DNA for the CDR3: TGTGCCAGCAGCTCTATACGGGGGACAGCGGAAACAGATACGCAGTATTTT.

This clonotype was counted once. The chain couples TRBV6-5 to TRBJ2-1; TRBD2 is a possible D gene (6 bases). CDR1 is MNHEY, CDR2 SVGAGI, per germline. Trimming shortened V by 0 bases and J by 6 bases, and 18 bases separated the two germline ends. This CDR3 region has 17 residues. The chain's CDR3 is CASSYSEAGLAANEQFF. CDR3 coding DNA: TGTGCCAGCAGTTACTCAGAGGCGGGATTAGCGGCCAATGAGCAGTTCTTC.

This clonotype was found a few times. The chain recombines TRBV29-1 with TRBJ2-5, with D possibly being TRBD2 (7 bases). V was pared by 4 bases and J by 2 bases, with 14 bases between. This CDR3 is built from 14 residues. Germline V CDR1 and CDR2: SQVTM, ANQGSEA. The DNA for the CDR3 is TGCAGCGTTGGGGGGGGCTACCGGCAAGAGACCCAGTACTTC. Translation gives CSVGGGYRQETQYF.

The chain uses TRBV11-2 and TRBJ2-5; no clear D. The CDR3 covers 15 residues. V was cut by 5 bases and J by 1 base, with 14 bases left in between. From germline, CDR1 is SGHAT and CDR2 FQNNGV. The CDR3 sequence: CASSHRTDLQETQYF. The CDR3 DNA reads TGTGCCAGCAGCCATAGAACGGATCTCCAAGAGACCCAGTACTTC.

The chain is built from TRBV5-4 and TRBJ2-2, with TRBD2 matching over 8 bases. V lost 4 bases, J lost 1 base, and 15 bases stayed unmatched. The CDR3 runs 19 residues. CDR1 and CDR2 (germline): SGHNT, YYREEE (reference sequence). The CDR3 DNA sequence: TGTGCCAGCAGCCCCGCCCGGAAAGCGGGAGCCGAGAACACCGGGGAGCTGTTTTTT. Translating it yields CASSPARKAGAENTGELFF.

The chain joins TRBV10-3 to TRBJ2-3, with TRBD2 as a possible D gene (5 bases). Germline-derived CDR1 and CDR2 are ENHRY and SYGVKD. V was shortened by 2 bases and J by 2 bases, with 11 bases between the two germline ends. This CDR3 is 15 amino acids long. This CDR3 reads CAISEDYQNTDTQYF. CDR3 DNA sequence: TGTGCCATCAGTGAGGACTATCAGAACACAGATACGCAGTATTTT.

This clonotype was observed a handful of times. The V gene is TRBV7-8, the J gene TRBJ2-2; 12 nucleotides align to TRBD2. The trim removed 4 bases at V and 5 bases at J, leaving 2 bases unmatched. This CDR3 region has 15 residues. Germline V lookup: CDR1 SGHVS, CDR2 FQNEAQ. CDR3 sequence reads: CASSYGLAGTGELFF. The CDR3 nucleotides are TGTGCCAGCAGCTACGGACTAGCGGGAACCGGGGAGCTGTTTTTT.

The chain joins TRBV7-2 to TRBJ1-1, with unresolved D. The CDR3 contains 13 residues. Germline assignment: CDR1 SGHTA and CDR2 FQGNSA. Trimming left V 4 bases short and J 4 bases short, with 10 bases between. CDR3: CASSSDEVTEAFF. Written as DNA, the CDR3 is TGTGCCAGCAGCTCCGATGAGGTCACTGAAGCTTTCTTT.

This clonotype was detected only a few times. The V call is TRBV7-2, the J call TRBJ2-7, with 9 nucleotides matching TRBD2. Germline V CDR1 and CDR2: SGHTA, FQGNSA. With 0 bases clipped from V and 3 bases from J, the junction kept 6 bases outside the gene matches. The CDR3 loop spans 16 amino acids. The CDR3 is CASSLAKGLASYEQYF. CDR3 DNA: TGTGCCAGCAGCTTAGCCAAGGGACTAGCAAGCTACGAGCAGTACTTC.

This clonotype has more than one count but fewer than ten. CDR3 in amino acids: CASSYPGGTGVGNEQFF. The CDR3 DNA reads as TGTGCCAGCAGCTACCCCGGTGGGACAGGGGTAGGTAATGAGCAGTTCTTC. The rearrangement joins TRBV7-9 to TRBJ2-1, with 10 bases that match TRBD1. The CDR3 totals 17 residues. Germline V CDR1 and CDR2: SEHNR, FQNEAQ (reference sequence). The ends lost 4 bases at V and 7 bases at J; junction bases unmatched: 13.

CDR3 DNA sequence: TGTGCCAGCTCACCGCCGGCGGGCGGTCGGTACTTC. Amino acids: CASSPPAGGRYF. The rearrangement uses TRBV18 and TRBJ2-7, with a weak D call TRBD2 (5 bases). There are 12 residues in the CDR3. Trimming removed 3 bases at V and 12 bases at J, with 15 bases between. CDR1 and CDR2 (germline): KGHSH, LQKENI.

The chain uses TRBV5-1 and TRBJ1-1, with TRBD1 matching over 11 bases. The CDR3 is 15 residues long. J was trimmed by 5 bases and V by 0 bases; bases with no gene match: 3. The germline gives CDR1 SGHRS, CDR2 YFSETQ. CDR3 coding DNA: TGCGCCAGCAGCTTGGATTGGGACAGGGGGACTGAAGCTTTCTTT. It is translated as CASSLDWDRGTEAFF. Drawing the rest from reference TRBV5-1 and TRBJ1-1, the complete variable domain is KAGVTQTPRYLIKTRGQQVTLSCSPISGHRSVSWYQQTPGQGLQFLFEYFSETQRNKGNFPGRFSGRQFSNSRSEMNVSTLELGDSALYLCASSLDWDRGTEAFFGQGTRLTVV.

This clonotype turned up a few times. The chain is built from TRBV6-5 and TRBJ1-3; D call uncertain. The CDR3 is 15 amino acids. The germline V gene has CDR1 MNHEY and CDR2 SVGAGI. The V and J ends lost 2 bases and 1 base respectively, with 9 bases between them. The CDR3 is CASSYEADSGNTIYF. CDR3 nucleotides: TGTGCCAGCAGTTACGAGGCCGATTCTGGAAACACCATATATTTT.

J is TRBJ2-3 and V is TRBV14; 8 nucleotides line up with TRBD1. CDR1 and CDR2 from the germline V gene are SGHDN and FVKESK. This CDR3 has 15 residues. Germline trimming cut 2 bases from V and 6 bases from J; bases unmatched to any gene: 7. CDR3 DNA: TGTGCCAGCAGCCAAAGCCCGGACAGGGAGGATACGCAGTATTTT. Its protein product is CASSQSPDREDTQYF.

The gene calls are TRBV6-9 and TRBJ1-2; tentatively, D is TRBD1 (6 bases). The CDR3 is 16 residues long. Trimming removed 10 bases from V and 4 bases from J, with 25 bases in between. The V gene's germline CDR1 is MNHGY and CDR2 SVAAGI. This chain's CDR3 is CATYDQGPTGCYGYTF. CDR3 bases: TGTGCCACCTACGACCAAGGGCCTACAGGGTGCTATGGCTACACCTTC.

This clonotype appeared a few times. The chain recombines TRBV12-3 or TRBV12-4 with TRBJ2-5, with TRBD2 matching over 10 bases. With V trimmed by 4 bases and J by 10 bases, 9 bases remained unmatched. There are 14 residues in the CDR3. The CDR3 nucleotides read TGTGCCAGCAGTTCTAGCGGGAGACCGCAGGACCAGTACTTC. This sequence encodes CASSSSGRPQDQYF.